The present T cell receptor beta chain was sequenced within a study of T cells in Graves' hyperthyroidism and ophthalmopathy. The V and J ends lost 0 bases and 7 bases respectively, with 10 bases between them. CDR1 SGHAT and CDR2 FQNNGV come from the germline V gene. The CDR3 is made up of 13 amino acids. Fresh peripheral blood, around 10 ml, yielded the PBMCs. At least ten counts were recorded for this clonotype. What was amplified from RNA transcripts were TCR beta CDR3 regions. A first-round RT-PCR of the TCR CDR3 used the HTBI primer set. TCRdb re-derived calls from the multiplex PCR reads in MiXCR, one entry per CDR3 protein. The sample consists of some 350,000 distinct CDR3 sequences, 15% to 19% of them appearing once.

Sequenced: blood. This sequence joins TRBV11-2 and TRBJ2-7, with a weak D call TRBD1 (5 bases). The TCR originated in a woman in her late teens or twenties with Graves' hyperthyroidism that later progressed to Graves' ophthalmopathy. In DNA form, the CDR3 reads TGTGCCAGCAGCTTAGACAGGGTCCGGGAGCAGTACTTC. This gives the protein CASSLDRVREQYF.